This passage covers 14 T cell receptor beta chains from one sample sequenced in a study of human T cells and chemical hapten exposure. Time point specified: patch test 3, about 24 weeks after DPC sensitization. The treatment denotes: therapeutic diphenylcyclopropenone sensitization with weekly scalp DPC. Using its own MiXCR run on the RACE reads, TCRdb lists one record per CDR3 protein. In the table there are over 55,000 distinct CDR3 sequences, roughly 11% of which are singletons. Material: whole blood, obtained in connection with sensitization to the hapten diphenylcyclopropenone (DPC). The receptors were gathered from a woman in her forties or fifties with alopecia areata. Some clones in this sample may be carry-over from other donors' samples.

This clonotype was counted at least ten times. The gene calls are TRBV14 and TRBJ1-3; the D gene is possibly TRBD1 (5 bases). V lost 4 bases, J lost 4 bases, and 17 bases lay in between. CDR1 and CDR2 from the germline V gene are SGHDN and FVKESK. CDR3 length equals 16 residues. This CDR3 reads CASSLGRAGTGNTIYF. CDR3 nucleotides: TGTGCCAGCAGCCTCGGGCGAGCGGGGACCGGAAACACCATATATTTT. Variable domain in full (rest from reference TRBV14 and TRBJ1-3): EAGVTQFPSHSVIEKGQTVTLRCDPISGHDNLYWYRRVMGKEIKFLLHFVKESKQDESGMPNNRFLAERTGGTYSTLKVQPAELEDSGVYFCASSLGRAGTGNTIYFGEGSWLTVV.

V and J are TRBV2 and TRBJ2-7, with D uncertain. The CDR3 length is 10 residues. V was pared by 8 bases and J by 4 bases, with 6 bases between. Germline CDR1 SNHLY, CDR2 FYNNEI. DNA of the CDR3: TGTGCCAGCCTGGGGTACGAGCAGTACTTC. It codes for CASLGYEQYF.

There are a few counts of this clonotype. The gene calls are TRBV5-1 and TRBJ1-1; D unresolved. This CDR3 is 14 amino acids long. Trimming shortened V by 3 bases and J by 5 bases, and 14 bases separated the two germline ends. Germline CDR1 SGHRS, CDR2 YFSETQ. The CDR3 loop reads CASSSQTSGTEAFF. CDR3 DNA: TGCGCCAGCAGCTCCCAAACCTCGGGGACTGAAGCTTTCTTT.

The chain uses TRBV20-1 and TRBJ2-5; the D gene is possibly TRBD1 (5 bases). The V and J ends lost 0 bases and 0 bases respectively, with 26 bases between them. Germline V gene data show CDR1 as DFQATT and CDR2 as SNEGSKA (reference sequence). The CDR3 is 20 amino acids. In DNA form, the CDR3 reads TGCAGTGCTAGAGACGAGGACCCGAACAGGTGGATCGAGTACCAAGAGACCCAGTACTTC. Its protein is CSARDEDPNRWIEYQETQYF.

The sample holds many counts of this clonotype. The chain uses TRBV7-9 and TRBJ1-3; 7 bases are a match to TRBD1. The CDR3 sequence is 14 residues long. V dropped 7 bases and J dropped 2; count of bases not matched to a gene: 5. CDR1 and CDR2 from the germline V gene are SEHNR and FQNEAQ (reference sequence). The CDR3 here is CASINTGAGNTIYF. The CDR3 DNA sequence: TGTGCCAGCATCAACACAGGGGCTGGAAACACCATATATTTT.

The sample holds many counts of this clonotype. The chain recombines TRBV6-5 with TRBJ2-1; D remains unclear. Trimming took off 2 bases at V and 2 bases at J, with 7 bases between the two ends. CDR1 and CDR2 from the germline V gene are MNHEY and SVGAGI. There are 14 residues in the CDR3. CDR3: CASSYRWPYNEQFF. The CDR3 coding sequence is TGTGCCAGCAGTTACCGGTGGCCCTACAATGAGCAGTTCTTC.

Concerning this clonotype itself: A read error may produce the germline difference seen at one junction end. This chain links TRBV5-8 with TRBJ2-7; 10 nucleotides align to TRBD1. The CDR3 loop spans 15 amino acids. Per germline, CDR1 SGHTS and CDR2 YDEGEE. The CDR3 region has the DNA TGTGTCAGCAGCCCGGGACAGGGGAGCTCCTACGAGCAGTACTTC. Translated: CVSSPGQGSSYEQYF.

This clonotype was counted many times. The rearrangement links TRBV7-2 to TRBJ2-3, with D tentatively TRBD1 (6 bases). The CDR3 length is 13 residues. CDR1 is SGHTA and CDR2 is FQGNSA in the germline V gene. The CDR3 nucleotides read TGTGTAGGGGGTGACAATCACCAGCTTACGCAGTATTTT. Amino acid sequence: CVGGDNHQLTQYF.

This sequence joins TRBV7-6 and TRBJ1-6; D gene uncertain. V shed 5 bases and J shed 14 bases, with 22 bases lying between them. The germline V gene encodes CDR1 SGHVS and CDR2 FNYEAQ. CDR3 length: 15 amino acids. The DNA for the CDR3 is TGTGCCAGCAGCCAACATGAGGGCCCCGGGCGGACCCTCCACTTT. Its translation is CASSQHEGPGRTLHF.

The rearrangement links TRBV21-1 to TRBJ1-6. TRBV21-1 has pseudogene status. The CDR3 consists of 16 residues. Here the CDR3 reads CASSKWLKIQNSPLHF. As DNA, the CDR3 is TGTGCCAGCAGCAAATGGCTTAAGATCCAGAATTCACCCCTCCACTTT.

This clonotype was seen at least ten times. This chain uses TRBV2 with TRBJ2-1; the match to TRBD2 covers 10 bases. In germline, CDR1 is SNHLY, CDR2 FYNNEI. The CDR3 has 18 amino acids. Germline trimming cut 3 bases from V and 4 bases from J; bases unmatched to any gene: 12. The CDR3 loop reads CASSDPGGLADLYNEQFF. The CDR3, as DNA: TGTGCCAGCAGTGATCCGGGAGGACTAGCGGATTTATACAATGAGCAGTTCTTC.

J is TRBJ2-2 and V is TRBV20-1, with no clear D. The CDR3 covers 14 residues. Germline V CDR1 and CDR2: DFQATT, SNEGSKA (reference sequence). Trimming took 2 bases from V and 5 from J, leaving 12 bases between them. The chain's CDR3 is CSARNPPWTGELFF. The CDR3 bases are TGCAGTGCTAGAAACCCGCCCTGGACCGGGGAGCTGTTTTTT.

This clonotype was counted at least ten times. This rearrangement joins TRBV10-3 to TRBJ2-7, with TRBD1 matching 9 bases. V was pared by 7 bases and J by 0 bases, with 10 bases of the junction left unmatched. There are 16 residues in the CDR3. The germline V gene has CDR1 ENHRY and CDR2 SYGVKD. The CDR3 bases are TGTGCCATCACTGCACCGGGACAGGGTAGCTCCTACGAGCAGTACTTC. This encodes CAITAPGQGSSYEQYF.

The chain is built from TRBV5-1 and TRBJ1-3; 9 nucleotides line up with TRBD1. The CDR3 runs 16 residues. CDR1 and CDR2 from the germline V gene are SGHRS and YFSETQ. The junction had 5 bases not matched to a gene; V was cut back by 4 bases and J by 0 bases. The CDR3 DNA is TGCGCCAGCAGCCGGGACAGGGAAAGCTCTGGAAACACCATATATTTT. The encoded protein is CASSRDRESSGNTIYF.